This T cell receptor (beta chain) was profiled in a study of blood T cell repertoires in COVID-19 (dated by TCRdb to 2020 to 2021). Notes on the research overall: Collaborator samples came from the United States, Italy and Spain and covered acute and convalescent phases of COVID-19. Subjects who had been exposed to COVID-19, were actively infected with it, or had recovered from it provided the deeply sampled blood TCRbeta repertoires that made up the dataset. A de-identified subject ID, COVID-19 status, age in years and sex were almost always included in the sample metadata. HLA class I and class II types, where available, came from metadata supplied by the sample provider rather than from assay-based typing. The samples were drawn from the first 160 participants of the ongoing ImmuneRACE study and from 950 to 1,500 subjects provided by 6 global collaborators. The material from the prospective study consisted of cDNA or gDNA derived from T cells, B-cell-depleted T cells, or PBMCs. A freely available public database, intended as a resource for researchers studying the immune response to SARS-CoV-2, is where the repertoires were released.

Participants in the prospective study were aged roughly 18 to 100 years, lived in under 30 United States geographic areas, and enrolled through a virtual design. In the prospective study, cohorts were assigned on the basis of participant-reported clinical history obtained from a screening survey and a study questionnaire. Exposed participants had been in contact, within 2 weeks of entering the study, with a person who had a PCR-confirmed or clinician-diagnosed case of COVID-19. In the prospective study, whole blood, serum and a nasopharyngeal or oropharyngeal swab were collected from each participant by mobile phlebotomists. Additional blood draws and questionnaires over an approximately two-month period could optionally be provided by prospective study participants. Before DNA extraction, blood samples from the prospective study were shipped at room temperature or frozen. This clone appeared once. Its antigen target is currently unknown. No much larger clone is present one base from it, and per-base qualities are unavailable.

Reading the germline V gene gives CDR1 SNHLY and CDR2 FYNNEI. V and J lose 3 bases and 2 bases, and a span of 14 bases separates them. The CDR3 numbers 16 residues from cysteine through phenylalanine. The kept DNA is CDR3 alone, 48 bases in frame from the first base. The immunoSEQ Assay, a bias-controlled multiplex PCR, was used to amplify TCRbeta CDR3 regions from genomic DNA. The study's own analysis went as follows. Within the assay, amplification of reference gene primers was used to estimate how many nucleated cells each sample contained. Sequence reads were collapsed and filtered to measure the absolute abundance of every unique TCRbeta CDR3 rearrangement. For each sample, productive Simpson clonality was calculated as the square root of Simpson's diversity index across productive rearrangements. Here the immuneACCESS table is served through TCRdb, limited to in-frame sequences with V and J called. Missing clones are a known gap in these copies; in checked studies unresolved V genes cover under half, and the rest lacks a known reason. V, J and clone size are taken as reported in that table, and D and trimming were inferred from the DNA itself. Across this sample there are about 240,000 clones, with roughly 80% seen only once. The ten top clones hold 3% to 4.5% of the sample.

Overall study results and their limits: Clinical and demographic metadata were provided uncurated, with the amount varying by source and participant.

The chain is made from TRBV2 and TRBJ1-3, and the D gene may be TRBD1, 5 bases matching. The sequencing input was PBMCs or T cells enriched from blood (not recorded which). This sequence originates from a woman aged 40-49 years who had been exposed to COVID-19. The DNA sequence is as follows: TGTGCCAGCAGTGACATAGCAGGGCTCGCTGGAAACACCATATATTTT. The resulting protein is CASSDIAGLAGNTIYF.